The 18 T cell receptor beta chains below come from one sample, sequenced in a study of regulatory T cells in long-lasting Graves disease. Building the TCR beta libraries relied on iRepertoire HTBI primers, and CDR3 regions underwent Arm-PCR. In TCRdb, the multiplex PCR reads were re-called with MiXCR into one record per CDR3 protein. The sample shows 350,000 to 500,000 distinct CDR3 sequences, 16% of them seen only once. Time point noted: newly diagnosed GD, antithyroid drugs for less than 3 months. Generation of the TCR library employed RNA extracted from PBMCs. These records were also assigned to another study, of T cells in Graves' hyperthyroidism and ophthalmopathy.

Sequencing was performed on peripheral blood mononuclear cells (PBMCs), taken at new diagnosis, from a patient treated with antithyroid drugs. These receptors were collected from a woman younger than 45 with Graves disease.

The genes are TRBV20-1 and TRBJ2-2; TRBD2 aligns across 9 bases. Germline V lookup: CDR1 DFQATT, CDR2 SNEGSKA (reference sequence). The CDR3 covers 15 residues. The junction had 8 bases not matched to a gene; V was cut back by 6 bases and J by 3 bases. CDR3 region: CSARVTSGYTGELFF. The CDR3 DNA follows: TGCAGTGCCCGAGTGACTAGCGGCTACACCGGGGAGCTGTTTTTT.

Note on this clonotype: This likely traces to a read error, being one base from a far larger clone. V is TRBV27 and J is TRBJ2-1, with a possible D match to TRBD1 (6 bases). The germline gives CDR1 MNHEY, CDR2 SMNVEV (reference sequence). There are 16 residues in the CDR3. The CDR3 spells CASSLSGAGLANGYAF. CDR3 DNA: TGTGCCAGCAGTTTATCGGGGGCAGGCCTTGCTAATGGCTACGCCTTC.

This clonotype was seen at least ten times. The CDR3 loop reads CASSFGLAINEQFF. The CDR3 coding sequence is TGTGCCAGCAGCTTTGGACTAGCTATTAATGAGCAGTTCTTC. The chain is built from TRBV7-2 and TRBJ2-1, with TRBD2 identical over 8 bases. Looked up from germline, CDR1 is SGHTA and CDR2 is FQGNSA. The CDR3 runs 14 residues. After removal of 3 bases from V and 7 bases from J, the junction contained 5 bases not matched to a gene.

In this sample, this clonotype turned up a few times. Here the CDR3 reads CASSLVAGLRNTIYF. The CDR3 DNA reads TGTGCCAGCAGCTTAGTGGCCGGGCTCCGAAACACCATATATTTT. The chain couples TRBV7-2 to TRBJ1-3; no clear D. This CDR3 contains 15 residues. V lost 1 base to trimming and J lost 5 bases, with 12 bases between them. Germline V gene data show CDR1 as SGHTA and CDR2 as FQGNSA.

In its sample, this clonotype was seen once. A junction boundary mismatches the germline segment, possibly from a read error. The V gene is TRBV2, the J gene TRBJ2-5, with D tentatively TRBD2 (6 bases). The CDR3 runs 14 residues. Germline CDR1 is SNHLY and CDR2 is FYNNEI. The CDR3 spells CASSFLGGEETLYF. The CDR3 nucleotides are TGTGCCAGCAGCTTTCTCGGCGGGGAAGAGACCCTGTACTTC.

This clonotype was seen only a few times. The V and J genes are TRBV5-1 and TRBJ2-2; D possibly uses TRBD1 or TRBD2 (5 bases each). V lost 6 bases, J lost 0 bases, and 12 bases lay in between. The CDR3 spans 15 residues. Germline lookup yields CDR1 SGHRS and CDR2 YFSETQ. CDR3 DNA sequence: TGCGCCAGCATCTTAGGGACCCCGAACACCGGGGAGCTGTTTTTT. It translates to CASILGTPNTGELFF.

The CDR3 reads CASSHGGATEAFF. The CDR3 DNA is TGTGCCAGCAGCCATGGGGGGGCCACTGAAGCTTTCTTT. This chain joins TRBV11-2 and TRBJ1-1; a weak D match, TRBD1 (6 bases). Per the germline V gene, CDR1 is SGHAT and CDR2 is FQNNGV. The ends were cut back, 5 bases at V and 4 bases at J, with 11 bases in the middle. The CDR3 covers 13 residues.

This clonotype has a handful of counts. Possible read error: a much larger clone is one base away. The CDR3 DNA reads as TGTGCCAGCAGTGGAAGGATCGGGGAGCTGTTTTTT. It codes for CASSGRIGELFF. This chain uses TRBV28 with TRBJ2-2; D not certain. The CDR3 is made up of 12 amino acids. Per germline, CDR1 MDHEN and CDR2 SYDVKM. V lost 5 bases and J 7 bases, leaving 8 bases between the germline ends. Full variable domain (remainder filled in from reference TRBV28 and TRBJ2-2): DVKVTQSSRYLVKRTGEKVFLECVQDMDHENMFWYRQDPGLGLRLIYFSYDVKMKEKGDIPEGYSVSREKKERFSLILESASTNQTSMYLCASSGRIGELFFGEGSRLTVL.

This clonotype was recorded many times. The V and J genes are TRBV30 and TRBJ2-1, with a tentative D call TRBD2 (5 bases). This CDR3 is built from 15 residues. The germline V and J ends were trimmed by 0 bases and 0 bases, with 9 bases remaining between them. Germline CDR1 GTSNPN, CDR2 SVGIG (reference sequence). CDR3 amino acids: CAWSVRVSSYNEQFF. Here the CDR3 DNA reads TGTGCCTGGAGTGTGAGGGTAAGCTCCTACAATGAGCAGTTCTTC. Drawing the rest from reference TRBV30 and TRBJ2-1, the complete variable domain is SQTIHQWPATLVQPVGSPLSLECTVEGTSNPNLYWYRQAAGRGLQLLFYSVGIGQISSEVPQNLSASRPQDRQFILSSKKLLLSDSGFYLCAWSVRVSSYNEQFFGPGTRLTVL.

At least ten counts were recorded for this clonotype. This rearrangement joins TRBV15 to TRBJ2-5; D gene uncertain. The V end lost 1 base, the J end lost 2 bases, and 14 bases lay between the germline ends. This CDR3 is 16 amino acids long. Germline CDR1 is LNHNV and CDR2 is YYDKDF (reference sequence). This chain's CDR3 is CATSRGARADQETQYF. The CDR3, as DNA: TGTGCCACCAGCAGAGGGGCTCGGGCGGATCAAGAGACCCAGTACTTC.

The CDR3 loop is CATSRGASPYNEQFF. Here the CDR3 DNA reads TGTGCCACCAGCAGGGGGGCGTCCCCCTACAATGAGCAGTTCTTC. V and J are TRBV15 and TRBJ2-1; the D gene is possibly TRBD1 (6 bases). CDR1 is LNHNV, CDR2 YYDKDF, per germline (reference sequence). Trimming cost V 3 bases and J 2 bases, with 11 bases left between them. This CDR3 comprises 15 residues.

There are many counts of this clonotype. The V call is TRBV5-1, the J call TRBJ2-7; 7 nucleotides line up with TRBD1. V lost 3 bases and J lost 5; bases outside the gene matches: 8. Looked up from germline, CDR1 is SGHRS and CDR2 is YFSETQ. The CDR3 length is 14 residues. Here the CDR3 reads CASSYRGGNDEQYF. Here the CDR3 DNA reads TGCGCCAGCAGCTACAGGGGCGGCAATGACGAGCAGTACTTC.

The chain links TRBV7-8 to TRBJ2-1, with D maybe TRBD1 (6 bases). The CDR3 length is 13 residues. The germline V gene encodes CDR1 SGHVS and CDR2 FQNEAQ. V lost 6 bases to trimming and J lost 5 bases, with 11 bases between them. In DNA form, the CDR3 reads TGTGCCAGCAGGTACAGGGTTCACAATGAGCAGTTCTTC. This codes for CASRYRVHNEQFF.

This clonotype was observed a few times. A much bigger clone sits one base away, suggesting this may be a read error. The chain recombines TRBV30 with TRBJ1-4; the D is unclear. The CDR3 loop spans 13 amino acids. The germline V gene encodes CDR1 GTSNPN and CDR2 SVGIG (reference sequence). The CDR3 loop is CALGLPSNENLFF. The CDR3 region has the DNA TGTGCACTGGGTCTCCCAAGCAATGAAAATCTGTTTTTT.

This clonotype has a count of ten or more. The V call is TRBV27, the J call TRBJ2-1; the D gene is possibly TRBD2 (6 bases). Germline lookup yields CDR1 MNHEY and CDR2 SMNVEV (reference sequence). V was trimmed by 4 bases and J by 0 bases, leaving 16 bases between them. The CDR3 covers 17 residues. The CDR3 reads CASSSPPGGGSYNEQFF. DNA of the CDR3: TGTGCCAGCAGTTCCCCCCCTGGGGGAGGCTCCTACAATGAGCAGTTCTTC.

This clonotype was observed many times. The CDR3 DNA sequence: TGTGCCAGCAGCTTCGAGGGGGGCGTTGTGGAGACCCAGTACTTC. This gives the protein CASSFEGGVVETQYF. This chain links TRBV7-9 with TRBJ2-5; TRBD1 or TRBD2 may be the D gene (6 bases each). The CDR3 spans 15 residues. Trimming left V 3 bases short and J 5 bases short, with 16 bases between. Germline CDR1 and CDR2: SEHNR and FQNEAQ (reference sequence).

The V gene is TRBV9, the J gene TRBJ1-6; 9 nucleotides agree with TRBD1. CDR3 length: 14 amino acids. V shed 4 bases and J 9 bases; nucleotides not matched to a gene: 5. Looked up from germline, CDR1 is SGDLS and CDR2 is YYNGEE. CDR3 DNA sequence: TGTGCCAGCAGCCCGACAGGGGGGGGTTCACCCCTCCACTTT. It encodes CASSPTGGGSPLHF.

This clonotype was found many times. The chain couples TRBV7-8 to TRBJ2-3; 8 positions match TRBD2. Looked up from germline, CDR1 is SGHVS and CDR2 is FQNEAQ. The CDR3 consists of 16 residues. After removal of 1 base from V and 0 bases from J, the junction contained 3 bases not matched to a gene. CDR3 in amino acids: CASSLGSGDSTDTQYF. DNA for the CDR3: TGTGCCAGCAGCTTAGGTAGCGGGGATAGCACAGATACGCAGTATTTT.